This T cell receptor (beta chain) was observed in a study of molecular identifiers for immune sequencing clone quantification. Overall study results and limits: Spiked Jurkat TCR RNA equal to one cell could reportedly be picked out among 900,000 to 1,000,000 naive cells. Clones that exceeded 20 RNA copies held over 97% of effector molecules, yet under 1% in naive cells.

Previously described methods and listed TCR primers were used for bulk TCR libraries. TCRdb ran MiXCR on the PCR reads and lists one entry per CDR3 protein. The sample records approximately 320,000 distinct CDR3 sequences, roughly 24% being singletons. Germline V lookup: CDR1 SGHRS, CDR2 YFSETQ. This CDR3 contains 15 residues. The V gene end was trimmed by 4 bases and the J gene end by 3 bases; junction bases not matched to a gene: 7. Notes on this clonotype: The antigen remains undetermined.

Naive CD8 libraries were made from about 20,000 to 1,000,000 sorted cells, and they used 10%, 30% or 50% RNA. The source material was naive CD8+ T cells from blood, with Jurkat cell RNA spiked in. Described subset: FACS-sorted CD8+CD4-CCR7+CD45RA+ naive T cells. The chain is built from TRBV5-1 and TRBJ2-7, with 10 positions matching TRBD1. The TCR originated in a human donor in good health. Some libraries in this study had Jurkat cell RNA spiked in. This CDR3 is CASSHRDRGLYEQYF. The CDR3 nucleotides read TGCGCCAGCAGCCACCGGGACAGGGGTCTCTACGAGCAGTACTTC.